This TCR beta chain was captured by sequencing in a study of HIV-infected children after antiretroviral therapy interruption. About the research overall: All children had CD4+ count above 500 and viral load below 50 copies/ml.

A 3' RACE protocol on RNA, with unique molecular identifiers, produced the TCR library. TCRdb re-derived calls from the 3' RACE reads in MiXCR, one entry per CDR3 protein. The sample comprises some 40,000 distinct CDR3 sequences, 5% to 8% of which are singletons, and roughly 1% rests with the top ten. This clonotype has a count of ten or more. The germline V gene encodes CDR1 LGHNA and CDR2 YNFKEQ. The CDR3 extends over 15 amino acids. Trimming cost V 0 bases and J 9 bases, with 15 bases left between them. The treatment was: PENTA 11 planned treatment interruption arm or continuous ART arm. Participants had taken at least three-drug ART for at least 24 weeks. Naive CD4+ CD45RA+ CD45RO- T cells were FACS-sorted from thawed PBMCs.

This TCR came from a pool of human donors with HIV. This sequence joins TRBV4-2 and TRBJ2-1, with TRBD2 as a possible D gene (7 bases). The source material was CD45RA+ CD4+ T cells from PBMCs, pooled from several time points, sampled from a donor given antiretroviral therapy, either interrupted or continuous. Subset given: naive CD4+ CD45RA+ CD45RO- T cells. The CDR3 sequence is CASSQDWGGDAEQFF. CDR3 nucleotide sequence: TGTGCCAGCAGCCAAGACTGGGGGGGCGATGCTGAGCAGTTCTTC.